Listed here are 15 T cell receptor beta chains from one sample, sequenced in a study of blood T cell repertoires in COVID-19. TCRdb's table, derived via immunoSEQ multiplex PCR, lists solely in-frame clones and lacks some. There are fewer than 400,000 clones in the sample; around nine tenths occur only once, and less than 2% lies in the top ten. The sample consisted of PBMCs or T cells enriched from blood (not recorded which). Every receptor here comes from a woman under 40 who had recovered from COVID-19.

This rearrangement joins TRBV5-1 to TRBJ1-2; no reliable D call. The CDR3 is 17 amino acids. Germline CDR1 SGHRS, CDR2 YFSETQ. Between the trimmed V and J ends, which lost 0 bases and 3 bases, there was a span of 18 bases. The CDR3 is CASSLGLITRTDYGYTF. As DNA, the CDR3 is TGCGCCAGCAGCTTGGGCCTAATAACCCGGACTGACTATGGCTACACCTTC. The full variable domain, its missing parts supplied by reference TRBV5-1 and TRBJ1-2, is KAGVTQTPRYLIKTRGQQVTLSCSPISGHRSVSWYQQTPGQGLQFLFEYFSETQRNKGNFPGRFSGRQFSNSRSEMNVSTLELGDSALYLCASSLGLITRTDYGYTFGSGTRLTVV.

This chain connects TRBV7-2 to TRBJ1-1; the match to TRBD1 covers 8 bases. Germline assignment: CDR1 SGHTA and CDR2 FQGNSA. V dropped 1 base and J dropped 5; count of bases not matched to a gene: 3. The CDR3 has 14 residues. The CDR3 region has the DNA TGTGCCAGCAGCTTAGTCCAGGGGGCTACTGAAGCTTTCTTT. As protein: CASSLVQGATEAFF.

The rearrangement uses TRBV13 and TRBJ1-1, with D maybe TRBD1 (5 bases). The CDR3 totals 15 residues. Per the germline V gene, CDR1 is PRHDT and CDR2 is FYEKMQ (reference sequence). Between the trimmed V and J ends, which lost 8 bases and 3 bases, there was a span of 19 bases. CDR3 residues: CASRPRGGSYTEAFF. Here the CDR3 DNA reads TGTGCCAGCCGCCCTCGGGGGGGATCGTACACTGAAGCTTTCTTT.

This clone was seen just once. The gene calls are TRBV28 and TRBJ2-3, with 9 positions matching TRBD2. The V gene end was trimmed by 0 bases and the J gene end by 4 bases; junction bases not matched to a gene: 5. Germline V gene sequence: CDR1 MDHEN, CDR2 SYDVKM. The CDR3 has 16 amino acids. The CDR3, as DNA: TGTGCCAGCAGTTTATGGAGCGGGGGGATTCCAGATACGCAGTATTTT. As protein: CASSLWSGGIPDTQYF.

This clone appeared a single time. The chain is built from TRBV10-3 and TRBJ2-2, with D maybe TRBD2 (6 bases). The V end was cut by 4 bases, the J end by 0 bases, with 6 bases between. Germline loops: CDR1 ENHRY, CDR2 SYGVKD. The CDR3 has 14 residues. CDR3 in DNA: TGTGCCATCAGTGGCGGGGCGAACACCGGGGAGCTGTTTTTT. Protein: CAISGGANTGELFF.

This clone showed up just once. The V gene is TRBV11-2, the J gene TRBJ2-5, with TRBD1 matching over 8 bases. V trimming: 1 base; J trimming: 4 bases; junction bases outside the gene matches: 5. CDR1 is SGHAT and CDR2 is FQNNGV in the germline V gene. The CDR3 extends over 15 amino acids. The CDR3, as DNA: TGTGCCAGCAGCTTAGTACGCAGGGGGCTAGAGACCCAGTACTTC. As protein: CASSLVRRGLETQYF.

The rearrangement links TRBV10-3 to TRBJ1-3; D possibly corresponds to TRBD1 (6 bases). The CDR3 length is 15 residues. From germline, CDR1 is ENHRY and CDR2 SYGVKD. Between the trimmed V and J ends, which lost 3 bases and 4 bases, there was a span of 13 bases. CDR3 residues: CAISEGGVSGNTIYF. The CDR3 bases are TGTGCCATCAGTGAAGGGGGGGTCTCGGGAAACACCATATATTTT.

Only a few counts were recorded for this clone. The chain links TRBV29-1 to TRBJ2-2, with TRBD2 matching 7 bases. The CDR3 runs to 14 residues. The V and J ends lost 7 bases and 0 bases, in that order; junction bases with no gene match: 5. Germline V gives CDR1 SQVTM, CDR2 ANQGSEA. The CDR3 nucleotides are TGCAGCGCGCAGGGACTAACGAACACCGGGGAGCTGTTTTTT. Translation gives CSAQGLTNTGELFF.

This clone was detected once. This chain links TRBV10-3 with TRBJ1-3; unclear D gene. The CDR3 runs to 14 residues. Trimming pared 7 bases from V and 0 bases from J, leaving 10 bases between. The germline V gene has CDR1 ENHRY and CDR2 SYGVKD. DNA of the CDR3: TGTGCCATCAATCCAGATCTCTCTGGAAACACCATATATTTT. Amino acid sequence: CAINPDLSGNTIYF.

The chain combines TRBV19 with TRBJ2-7, with 7 bases identical to TRBD2. Trimming removed 5 bases from V and 6 bases from J; junction bases left unmatched: 7. CDR1 is LNHDA and CDR2 is SQIVND in the germline V gene (reference sequence). This CDR3 is 13 amino acids long. CDR3 residues: CASSGSGVSEQYF. In DNA, the CDR3 is TGTGCCAGTAGTGGAAGCGGGGTCTCCGAGCAGTACTTC.

This clone showed up just a few times. V usage is TRBV18 and J usage is TRBJ1-2, with 10 bases matching TRBD1. V lost 4 bases to trimming and J lost 4 bases; unmatched junction nucleotides: 9. This CDR3 region has 16 residues. The germline V gene has CDR1 KGHSH and CDR2 LQKENI. The CDR3 nucleotides are TGTGCCAGCTCACTAAAGCCGGGACAGGGGACCTATGGCTACACCTTC. It codes for CASSLKPGQGTYGYTF.

The sample holds many counts of this clone. The chain carries TRBV2 and TRBJ1-2, with TRBD1 matching 9 bases. Germline CDR1 is SNHLY and CDR2 is FYNNEI. V lost 3 bases to trimming and J lost 3 bases; unmatched junction nucleotides: 2. CDR3 size: 14 residues. The CDR3 DNA reads as TGTGCCAGCAGTGAGGACAGGGGAGACTATGGCTACACCTTC. Translating gives CASSEDRGDYGYTF.

This clone came up once. The rearrangement uses TRBV27 and TRBJ2-2, with a weak D call TRBD2 (5 bases). Germline-derived CDR1 and CDR2 are MNHEY and SMNVEV (reference sequence). V was cut by 2 bases and J by 0 bases, with 10 bases left in between. The CDR3 runs to 16 residues. The CDR3 DNA follows: TGTGCCAGCAGTTTAGAGGGTCCGACGAACACCGGGGAGCTGTTTTTT. Translation gives CASSLEGPTNTGELFF.

In this sample, this clone turned up once. This sequence joins TRBV28 and TRBJ1-2; D is possibly TRBD1 (6 bases). The CDR3 length is 15 residues. From germline, CDR1 is MDHEN and CDR2 SYDVKM. V was trimmed by 4 bases and J by 4 bases, leaving 16 bases between them. CDR3 sequence: CASSSPVGGGYGYTF. As DNA, the CDR3 is TGTGCCAGCAGTTCCCCAGTGGGAGGGGGCTATGGCTACACCTTC.

J is TRBJ1-2 and V is TRBV15; the match to TRBD1 covers 7 bases. The CDR3 is 16 amino acids. V shed 1 base and J 1 base; nucleotides not matched to a gene: 6. Germline CDR1 LNHNV, CDR2 YYDKDF (reference sequence). For the CDR3, the DNA is TGTGCCACCAGCAGAGGAGGGGGACAGTTTAACTATGGCTACACCTTC. The encoded protein is CATSRGGGQFNYGYTF.